The T cell receptor beta chain under discussion was sequenced for a study of Graves' ophthalmopathy and Graves' hyperthyroidism (dated 2018 in TCRdb). About the full investigation: Peripheral blood was collected at initial diagnosis, prior to any treatment. To explore V-J signatures distinguishing ophthalmopathy from hyperthyroidism, a discovery set of more than 95 patients (fewer than 45 ophthalmopathy, 57 stable hyperthyroidism) was enrolled. In total, 135 blood samples were TCR-sequenced: fewer than 50 ophthalmopathy, some 72 hyperthyroidism and around 17 hyperthyroidism-to-ophthalmopathy patients. After sampling, hyperthyroidism patients received methimazole starting at 30 mg daily, and ophthalmopathy patients received high-dose intravenous methylprednisolone. An independent validation cohort was composed of about 20 hyperthyroidism patients and 15 to 17 patients who later progressed from hyperthyroidism to ophthalmopathy. In roughly 6 hyperthyroidism patients, T-cell repertoires of thyroid tissue and blood were compared. To tell Graves' ophthalmopathy apart from Graves' hyperthyroidism, and to predict which patients would progress to ophthalmopathy, the study relied on TCR beta repertoire signatures.

The paper as a whole reports these results and caveats: In validation, the model predicted ophthalmopathy progression with 70.59% sensitivity and approximately 78% specificity; approximately 12 predicted patients were CT-confirmed with GO in a median of 6.5 months. Sample size was not predetermined statistically, and investigators were not blinded to group allocation. The 13-signature model separated ophthalmopathy from stable hyperthyroidism with 85% to 90% sensitivity and around 84% specificity in cross-validation, and 80%/75% in the test set. Among expanded thyroid clonotypes with frequency above 0.001, most also showed up in blood, which suggests that blood repertoires may reflect the thyroid immune response.

As for this clonotype: What antigen it recognizes has not been identified. No clone much larger than this one lies a single base away; base qualities are absent.

From the cysteine through the phenylalanine, the CDR3 covers 15 amino acids. This entry keeps only the CDR3 DNA: 45 bases, framed from base 1. Trimming takes 6 bases off V and 7 bases off J; junction bases not matched to a gene: 13. CDR1 and CDR2 were assigned from the germline V gene as MNHEY and SVGAGI. Ophthalmopathy patients had moderately to severely active disease, Clinical Activity Score of at least 3, NOSPECS grade of at least 4, and disease duration under 3 months. Patients were excluded if they had other autoimmune diseases, uncontrolled infections, pregnancy or lactation. Clinical symptoms, serum thyroxine, TRAb, thyroid ultrasound and orbital computed tomography were used for diagnosis. PBMCs were isolated from 7.5 to 10 ml of fresh peripheral blood by Ficoll-Paque density gradient centrifugation. Trizol reagent was used to extract the total RNA, and its quality was then checked on an Agilent 2100 Bioanalyzer.

For repertoire sequencing, the TCR beta CDR3 regions were amplified from RNA transcripts. The first round of RT-PCR was done with HTBI primers and the Qiagen OneStep RT-PCR kit, and was followed by a second round of multiplex PCR, then size selection and purification. Sequencing of the libraries was carried out on an Illumina HiSeq2000 in paired-end mode with 100 bp reads. On the study's bioinformatics: SOAPnuke was used to process the reads, removing any read that contained adapters or uncalled bases, had a mean Phred below 15, or lacked an exact match to the constant primer or identifier. COPE v1.2.5 was used to merge the high-quality paired reads. Clonotypes were defined as unique nucleotide sequences and were aligned to IMGT TRB V, D and J references using MiTCR v1.1. The analysis was limited to V-J combinations with a frequency above 0.0001, which together covered 98% to 99.2% of repertoires. For each V-J combination, a TCR clonal expansion and chaos score was defined as the ratio of F50 clonal expansion to chaos observed in the TCRdist matrix. Welch's t-statistics and random forest were used to reduce features to about 14 V-J combinations, which were fed into a naive Bayes classifier. Thyroid-blood repertoire similarity was quantified with the Morisita-Horn index. TCRdb reprocessed the public reads (quality trimming at Q25 with fastp, clone calling with MiXCR) and kept in-frame beta chains. Rows with a matching CDR3 protein are joined into one entry that keeps the most common DNA and genes. The authors' filters were not applied to this entry. This sample comprises some 750,000 distinct CDR3 sequences, around 40% of them detected only once. Approximately 46% of the sample comes from the top ten.

The sequencing sample was made of peripheral blood. The chain uses TRBV6-5 and TRBJ1-1; 8 junctional bases match TRBD1. The sequence came from an adult man with Graves' ophthalmopathy. The DNA sequence is TGTGCCAGCAGGGCGGACAGGGCCGGAAATATTGAAGCTTTCTTT. It specifies CASRADRAGNIEAFF.